This TCR beta chain is drawn from a study of T cells in women clearing cervical HPV infection. Genomic DNA, averaging around 1,200 ng per sample, yielded TCR beta CDR3 via immunoSEQ. Clones were sequenced by immunoSEQ multiplex PCR, and TCRdb holds only the in-frame ones, with some missing. The sample data list tens of thousands of clones. With 6 bases removed from V and 0 bases from J, the gap between germline ends came to 5 bases. CDR1 and CDR2 from the germline V gene are SQVTM and ANQGSEA. The CDR3 is 12 amino acids. This clone is deemed medium-sized by its frequency. The observed sequence ends 3 residues before the CDR3 terminus, with the missing tail filled in from the germline J gene. All participants had a single incident cervical HPV16 infection, and prevalent HPV16 infections were excluded. HPV was found by MY09/MY11 PCR and dot-blot genotyping.

Sequencing was carried out using blood buffy coat. The J gene is TRBJ2-2, the V gene TRBV29-1; a possible D gene is TRBD1 (5 bases). This TCR was sampled from a woman between 18 and 69 years old with a cervical HPV16 infection that either progressed to CIN3+ or cleared (not recorded which). The sequenced part of the CDR3 DNA is TGCAGCGTGACAGCGAACACCGGGGAG. Its protein is CSVTANTGE. Given in full, the CDR3 is CSVTANTGELFF.